One and the same sample provided the 17 T cell receptor beta chains below, sequenced in a study of blood T cell repertoires in COVID-19. The protocol was immunoSEQ multiplex PCR, while the TCRdb copy is restricted to in-frame clones and leaves out a portion. The sample records 140,000 or so clones, about 87% being singletons. The sample was peripheral blood. The receptors come from a woman aged 45-59 years with acute or convalescent COVID-19.

The J gene is TRBJ1-2, the V gene TRBV5-4, with 7 nucleotides matching TRBD1. CDR1 and CDR2 from the germline V gene are SGHNT and YYREEE (reference sequence). V shed 0 bases, J shed 7 bases, and the junction held 9 bases outside the gene matches. This CDR3 has 15 residues. The CDR3 region has the DNA TGTGCCAGCAGCTTGGGGGGGTACAGGGGAGCTGGCTACACCTTC. Protein product: CASSLGGYRGAGYTF.

CDR3 sequence (DNA): TGTGCCAGCAGCTTACAACAAGGACAAGATGAGCAGTTCTTC. Protein: CASSLQQGQDEQFF. This chain joins TRBV11-1 and TRBJ2-1, with a tentative D call TRBD1 (5 bases). The CDR3 contains 14 residues. CDR1 is SGHAT, CDR2 FQDESV, per germline (reference sequence). The V end was cut by 2 bases, the J end by 8 bases, with 13 bases between.

V usage is TRBV7-8 and J usage is TRBJ2-7, with 7 bases aligning to TRBD1. CDR1 is SGHVS, CDR2 FQNEAQ, per germline. This CDR3 region has 17 residues. V shed 0 bases, J shed 2 bases, and the junction held 10 bases outside the gene matches. CDR3 bases: TGTGCCAGCAGCTTAGCGGGTAAGGGACAGATTCCCTACGAGCAGTACTTC. Translated, it gives CASSLAGKGQIPYEQYF. Full variable domain (missing parts from reference TRBV7-8 and TRBJ2-7): GAGVSQSPRYKVAKRGQDVALRCDPISGHVSLFWYQQALGQGPEFLTYFQNEAQLDKSGLPSDRFFAERPEGSVSTLKIQRTQQEDSAVYLCASSLAGKGQIPYEQYFGPGTRLTVT.

The chain recombines TRBV19 with TRBJ1-1; D may be TRBD1 (6 bases). V was cut by 10 bases and J by 1 base, with 25 bases left in between. CDR3 length equals 17 residues. CDR1 is LNHDA, CDR2 SQIVND, per germline (reference sequence). CDR3 loop: CATIGGARRGQNTEAFF. The DNA for the CDR3 is TGTGCCACCATAGGGGGGGCCCGCAGGGGCCAGAACACTGAAGCTTTCTTT.

The rearrangement links TRBV10-3 to TRBJ1-4, with D possibly being TRBD1 (6 bases). Germline lookup yields CDR1 ENHRY and CDR2 SYGVKD. V dropped 3 bases and J dropped 5 bases, with 7 bases sitting between them. CDR3 length: 13 amino acids. CDR3 residues: CAISETGNEKLFF. CDR3 nucleotides: TGTGCCATCAGTGAAACAGGGAATGAAAAACTGTTTTTT.

The V call is TRBV27, the J call TRBJ2-1, with D perhaps matching TRBD1 (6 bases). The CDR3 contains 14 residues. In germline, CDR1 is MNHEY, CDR2 SMNVEV (reference sequence). V dropped 6 bases and J dropped 4 bases, with 13 bases sitting between them. The CDR3 DNA sequence: TGTGCCAGCAGGGGGGCGGATATATACAATGAGCAGTTCTTC. Its translation: CASRGADIYNEQFF.

The genes are TRBV4-1 and TRBJ1-1, with 7 bases fitting TRBD1. V shed 7 bases and J 7 bases; nucleotides not matched to a gene: 21. Per the germline V gene, CDR1 is MGHRA and CDR2 is YSYEKL. CDR3 length: 17 amino acids. CDR3 in DNA: TGCGCCAGCAACCTCCGGGACAGTCGAGCTCACGGAAATGAAGCTTTCTTT. It codes for CASNLRDSRAHGNEAFF.

This clone appeared once. CDR3 in DNA: TGTGCCAGCAGCTTAGGGACAGGGGGGAATCAGCCCCAGCATTTT. This codes for CASSLGTGGNQPQHF. The V and J genes are TRBV7-6 and TRBJ1-5; 10 bases map to TRBD1. The CDR3 sequence is 15 residues long. Trimming at V came to 1 base and at J to 4 bases, leaving 1 base not matched to a gene. Looked up from germline, CDR1 is SGHVS and CDR2 is FNYEAQ. Full variable domain (remainder filled in from reference TRBV7-6 and TRBJ1-5): GAGVSQSPRYKVTKRGQDVALRCDPISGHVSLYWYRQALGQGPEFLTYFNYEAQQDKSGLPNDRFSAERPEGSISTLTIQRTEQRDSAMYRCASSLGTGGNQPQHFGDGTRLSIL.

The chain has TRBV27 and TRBJ2-7, with 8 bases fitting TRBD2. Germline values: CDR1 MNHEY, CDR2 SMNVEV (reference sequence). Trimming took 6 bases from V and 5 from J; bases not matched to a gene: 9. The CDR3 sequence is 14 residues long. The CDR3 sequence: CASSLAGGKDEQYF. CDR3 in DNA: TGTGCCAGCAGCCTGGCGGGAGGAAAGGACGAGCAGTACTTC.

The chain is built from TRBV24-1 and TRBJ1-5; 8 bases are a match to TRBD1. V lost 3 bases to trimming and J lost 0 bases; unmatched junction nucleotides: 12. Per germline, CDR1 KGHDR and CDR2 SFDVKD. The CDR3 extends over 19 amino acids. The chain's CDR3 is CATSDPTPPTGDSNQPQHF. DNA of the CDR3: TGTGCCACCAGTGATCCGACCCCACCGACAGGGGATAGCAATCAGCCCCAGCATTTT.

The genes are TRBV5-1 and TRBJ2-2; 7 bases line up with TRBD1. CDR1 is SGHRS and CDR2 is YFSETQ in the germline V gene. The V gene end was trimmed by 8 bases and the J gene end by 3 bases; junction bases not matched to a gene: 7. CDR3 size: 14 residues. The CDR3 protein is CASRLQGDTGELFF. The CDR3 DNA is TGCGCCAGTCGCCTCCAGGGGGACACCGGGGAGCTGTTTTTT. The variable domain in full, completed from reference TRBV5-1 and TRBJ2-2, reads KAGVTQTPRYLIKTRGQQVTLSCSPISGHRSVSWYQQTPGQGLQFLFEYFSETQRNKGNFPGRFSGRQFSNSRSEMNVSTLELGDSALYLCASRLQGDTGELFFGEGSRLTVL.

This clone has a count of ten or more. The V and J genes are TRBV6-5 and TRBJ2-7; 8 nucleotides match TRBD1. CDR1 MNHEY and CDR2 SVGAGI come from the germline V gene. CDR3 length: 14 residues. J gave up 7 bases and V 4 bases, and 9 bases lay outside the gene matches. CDR3 loop: CASSWGQATGEQYF. The CDR3 DNA is TGTGCCAGCAGTTGGGGACAGGCCACGGGGGAGCAGTACTTC.

This chain links TRBV10-3 with TRBJ1-5; possible D gene TRBD1, 5 bases. Germline CDR1 reads ENHRY; CDR2 reads SYGVKD. The ends were cut back, 7 bases at V and 2 bases at J, with 9 bases in the middle. The CDR3 spans 13 residues. The CDR3 loop is CAITRGGNQPQHF. The CDR3 bases are TGTGCCATCACAAGGGGCGGCAATCAGCCCCAGCATTTT.

The chain employs TRBV7-2 and TRBJ2-1, with a tentative D call TRBD2 (6 bases). The CDR3 spans 14 residues. CDR1 and CDR2 from the germline V gene are SGHTA and FQGNSA. V lost 7 bases to trimming and J lost 10 bases, with 20 bases between them. The CDR3: CASTAGLAQREQFF. The CDR3 nucleotides are TGTGCCAGCACCGCGGGTCTAGCGCAACGGGAGCAGTTCTTC.

The CDR3 DNA reads TGTGCCAGCAGCTTTCTTAGCGGGAATCTCAATGAGCAGTTCTTC. Protein: CASSFLSGNLNEQFF. The chain links TRBV7-6 to TRBJ2-1, with 8 bases that match TRBD2. Trimming took 3 bases from V and 6 from J; bases not matched to a gene: 7. This CDR3 is 15 amino acids long. Germline-derived CDR1 and CDR2 are SGHVS and FNYEAQ.

The V call is TRBV13, the J call TRBJ1-1; TRBD1 agrees at 8 bases. The germline V gene has CDR1 PRHDT and CDR2 FYEKMQ (reference sequence). The CDR3 covers 15 residues. V shed 5 bases, J shed 4 bases, and the junction held 9 bases outside the gene matches. As DNA, the CDR3 is TGTGCCAGCAGCCCGACAGGGGACGGAGGCACTGAAGCTTTCTTT. Its translation: CASSPTGDGGTEAFF.

This clone was seen only a few times. The chain is built from TRBV7-9 and TRBJ1-4, with D hard to call. The length of the CDR3 is 12 residues. The V gene's germline CDR1 is SEHNR and CDR2 FQNEAQ (reference sequence). The V and J ends lost 3 bases and 4 bases respectively, with 3 bases between them. CDR3 sequence (DNA): TGTGCCAGCAGCTTCCTTAATGAAAAACTGTTTTTT. Its protein product is CASSFLNEKLFF.